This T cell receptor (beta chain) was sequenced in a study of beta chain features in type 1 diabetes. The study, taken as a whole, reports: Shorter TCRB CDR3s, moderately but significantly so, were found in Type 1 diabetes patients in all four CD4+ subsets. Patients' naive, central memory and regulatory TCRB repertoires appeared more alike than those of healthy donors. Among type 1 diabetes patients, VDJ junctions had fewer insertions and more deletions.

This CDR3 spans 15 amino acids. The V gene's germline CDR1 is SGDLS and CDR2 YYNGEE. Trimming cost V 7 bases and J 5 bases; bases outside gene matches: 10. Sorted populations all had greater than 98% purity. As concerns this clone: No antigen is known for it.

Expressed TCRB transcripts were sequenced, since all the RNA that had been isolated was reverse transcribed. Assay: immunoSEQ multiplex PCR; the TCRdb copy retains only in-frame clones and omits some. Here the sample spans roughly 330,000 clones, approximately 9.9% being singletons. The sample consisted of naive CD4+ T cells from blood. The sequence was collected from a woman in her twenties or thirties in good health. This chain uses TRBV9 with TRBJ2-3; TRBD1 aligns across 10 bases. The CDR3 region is CASGTGTGAGDTQYF. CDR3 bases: TGTGCCAGCGGCACCGGGACAGGGGCGGGAGATACGCAGTATTTT.